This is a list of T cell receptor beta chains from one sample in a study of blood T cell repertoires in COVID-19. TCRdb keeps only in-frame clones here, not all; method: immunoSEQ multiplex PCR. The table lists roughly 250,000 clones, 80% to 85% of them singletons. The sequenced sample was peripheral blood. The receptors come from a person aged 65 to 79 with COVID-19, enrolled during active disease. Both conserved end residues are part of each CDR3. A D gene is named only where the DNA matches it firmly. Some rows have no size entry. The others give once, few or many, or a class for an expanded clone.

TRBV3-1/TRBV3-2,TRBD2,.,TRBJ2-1,CASSLLAGDNEQFF,TGTGCCAGCAGCCTGCTAGCGGGAGACAATGAGCAGTTCTTC
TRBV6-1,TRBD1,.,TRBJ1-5,CASSEGQGAFSYQPQHF,TGTGCCAGCAGTGAAGGGCAGGGGGCGTTCAGCTATCAGCCCCAGCATTTT
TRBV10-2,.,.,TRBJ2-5,CAISPGLASTQETQYF,TGCGCCATTTCCCCGGGACTCGCAAGTACCCAAGAGACCCAGTACTTC
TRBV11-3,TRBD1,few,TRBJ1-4,CASSRGTDEKLFF,TGTGCCAGCAGCCGGGGGACAGATGAAAAACTGTTTTTT
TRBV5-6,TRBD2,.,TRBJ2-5,CASSILAGAPRETQYF,TGTGCCAGCAGCATACTAGCGGGGGCGCCCCGGGAGACCCAGTACTTC
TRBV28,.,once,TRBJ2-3,CASSTTGPLDTQYF,TGTGCCAGCAGTACCACTGGGCCCCTCGATACGCAGTATTTT
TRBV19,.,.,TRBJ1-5,CASETGFSNQPQHF,TGTGCCAGTGAAACAGGGTTTAGCAATCAGCCCCAGCATTTT
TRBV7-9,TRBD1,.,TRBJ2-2,CASPATGQTNTGELFF,TGTGCCAGTCCTGCAACGGGACAGACGAACACCGGGGAGCTGTTTTTT
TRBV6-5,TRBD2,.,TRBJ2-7,CASVILAGGEQYF,TGTGCCAGCGTTATCCTAGCGGGGGGTGAGCAGTACTTC
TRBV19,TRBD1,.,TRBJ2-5,CASSILDRGETQYF,TGTGCCAGTAGTATCCTAGACAGGGGAGAGACCCAGTACTTC
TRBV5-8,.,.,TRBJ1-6,CASSSAWFNSPLHF,TGTGCCAGCAGCAGCGCGTGGTTTAATTCACCCCTCCACTTT
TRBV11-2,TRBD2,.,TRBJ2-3,CASSLGGGRYPDTQYF,TGTGCCAGCAGCTTAGGGGGCGGGAGATACCCAGATACGCAGTATTTT
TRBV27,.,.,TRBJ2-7,CASRPEVFASYEQYF,TGTGCCAGCAGACCAGAAGTATTTGCATCCTACGAGCAGTACTTC
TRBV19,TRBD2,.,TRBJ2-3,CASSIGASGVTDTQYF,TGTGCCAGTAGTATAGGGGCTAGCGGGGTCACAGATACGCAGTATTTT
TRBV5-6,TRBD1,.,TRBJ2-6,CASSSYQGAGANVLTF,TGTGCCAGCAGCTCCTACCAGGGGGCAGGGGCCAACGTCCTGACTTTC
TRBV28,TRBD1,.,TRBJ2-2,CASSSPRDRGLNTGELFF,TGTGCCAGCAGTTCACCCCGGGACAGGGGGCTGAACACCGGGGAGCTGTTTTTT
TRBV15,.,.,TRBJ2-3,CATSRGQMTSTDTQYF,TGTGCCACCAGCAGAGGACAGATGACTAGCACAGATACGCAGTATTTT
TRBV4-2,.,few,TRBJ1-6,CASSSWRGENSPLHF,TGTGCCAGCAGCTCTTGGAGGGGCGAAAATTCACCCCTCCACTTT
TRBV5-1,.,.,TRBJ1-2,CASQSGGARNYGYTF,TGCGCCAGCCAATCCGGGGGGGCGCGGAACTATGGCTACACCTTC
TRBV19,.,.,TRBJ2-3,CASSRGTTEPCF,TGTGCCAGTAGTAGGGGGACAACCGAGCCCTGTTTT
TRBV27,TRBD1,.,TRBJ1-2,CASSLEAGGFYGYTF,TGTGCCAGCAGTTTGGAGGCAGGGGGCTTCTATGGCTACACCTTC
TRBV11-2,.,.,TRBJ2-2,CASSTPRWNTGELFF,TGTGCCAGCAGCACACCTAGGTGGAACACCGGGGAGCTGTTTTTT
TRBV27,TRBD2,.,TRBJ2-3,CATIPTRGTSGRPRVDTQYF,TGTGCCACCATCCCTACAAGGGGGACTAGCGGGAGGCCAAGGGTAGATACGCAGTATTTT
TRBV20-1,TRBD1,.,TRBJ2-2,CSASRGAGGTGELFF,TGCAGTGCTAGTCGAGGGGCAGGGGGCACCGGGGAGCTGTTTTTT
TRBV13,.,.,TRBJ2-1,CASRDSLYNEQFF,TGTGCCAGCAGGGACAGTTTATACAATGAGCAGTTCTTC
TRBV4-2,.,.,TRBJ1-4,CASSQESRGRSEKLFF,TGTGCCAGCAGCCAAGAGTCCAGGGGTAGGTCCGAAAAACTGTTTTTT
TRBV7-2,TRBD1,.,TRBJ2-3,CASRPNIQGTDTQYF,TGTGCCAGCAGGCCTAACATACAGGGGACAGATACGCAGTATTTT
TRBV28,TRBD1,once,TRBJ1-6,CASSPTGVNSPLHF,TGTGCCAGCAGTCCCACAGGGGTCAATTCACCCCTCCACTTT
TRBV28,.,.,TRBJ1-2,CASSPTVNYGYTF,TGTGCCAGCAGTCCGACAGTTAACTATGGCTACACCTTC
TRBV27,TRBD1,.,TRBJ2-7,CASSQTGVSYEQYF,TGTGCCAGCAGTCAGACAGGGGTTTCCTACGAGCAGTACTTC
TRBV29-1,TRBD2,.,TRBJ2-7,CSVVTSGSYEQYF,TGCAGCGTTGTTACTAGCGGGAGCTACGAGCAGTACTTC
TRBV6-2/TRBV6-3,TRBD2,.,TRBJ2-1,CASSYIERAGNYNEQFF,TGTGCCAGCAGTTACATTGAGAGAGCGGGGAACTACAATGAGCAGTTCTTC
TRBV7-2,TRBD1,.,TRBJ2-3,CASKPGQGLLSTDTQYF,TGTGCCAGCAAACCGGGACAGGGCTTACTTAGCACAGATACGCAGTATTTT
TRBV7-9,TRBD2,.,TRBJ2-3,CASSPGTSGTRTDTQYF,TGTGCCAGCAGCCCAGGGACTAGCGGGACGCGTACAGATACGCAGTATTTT
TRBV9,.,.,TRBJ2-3,CASRRAPGLNTDTQYF,TGTGCCAGCAGAAGAGCCCCGGGACTCAACACAGATACGCAGTATTTT
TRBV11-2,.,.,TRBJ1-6,CASSTTGPNSPLHF,TGTGCCAGCAGCACGACAGGTCCCAATTCACCCCTCCACTTT
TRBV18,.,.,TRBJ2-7,CASSPSQGAGEQYF,TGTGCCAGCTCACCCTCCCAAGGGGCAGGGGAGCAGTACTTC
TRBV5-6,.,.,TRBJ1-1,CASGGTFTEAFF,TGTGCCAGCGGGGGGACCTTCACTGAAGCTTTCTTT
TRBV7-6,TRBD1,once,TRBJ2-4,CASSLDRGGENIQYF,TGTGCCAGCAGCCTGGACAGGGGGGGTGAAAACATTCAGTACTTC
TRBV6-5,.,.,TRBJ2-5,CASSQVGGQETQYF,TGTGCCAGCAGTCAGGTGGGAGGACAAGAGACCCAGTACTTC
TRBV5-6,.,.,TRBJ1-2,CASSLLRGHGYTF,TGTGCCAGCAGCTTGCTCAGGGGTCATGGCTACACCTTC
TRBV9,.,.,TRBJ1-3,CASSVLSGNTIYF,TGTGCCAGCAGCGTCCTCTCTGGAAACACCATATATTTT
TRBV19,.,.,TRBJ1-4,CASSIERRDEKLFF,TGTGCCAGTAGTATAGAACGCAGGGATGAAAAACTGTTTTTT